This T cell receptor (beta chain) is drawn from a study of shared clonotypes between healthy human individuals. Study-level results: What limited the represented genetic and exposure-history diversity was the small number of donors. Around 5% was the fraction of naive CD4 clonotypes found shared across several donors.

Naive CD8 cells lacked CD45RO, underwent positive selection for CCR7 and left out terminally differentiated effector memory CD45RA+ cells. In regard to this clone: Its target is not known.

Every subset's genomic DNA went evenly onto several immunoSEQ plates. Profiling relied on immunoSEQ multiplex PCR, and the TCRdb table lists in-frame clones only, not all of them. Among fewer than 1 million clones listed, around 96% were seen once. Trimming stripped 8 bases from V and 5 bases from J, with 13 bases between. The germline CDR1 and CDR2 sequences are MDHEN and SYDVKM. The CDR3 is 12 amino acids. Specimen: naive CD8+ T cells sorted from blood. The sequence derives from a man aged 30-40 years in good health. The chain employs TRBV28 and TRBJ2-7; no clear D. Here the CDR3 DNA reads TGTGCCAGCCTTCCGTGGGTCAACGAGCAGTACTTC. Protein product: CASLPWVNEQYF.